The rows below give T cell receptor beta chains drawn from one sample of a study of shared clonotypes between healthy human individuals. Libraries were prepared by immunoSEQ multiplex PCR; TCRdb keeps only in-frame clonotypes and omits some of them. The sample lists millions of clones, approximately 95% occurring once. The sequencing input was naive CD8+ T cells sorted from blood. These receptors all come from a man aged 18 to 29 in good health. CDR3s include the opening cysteine and the closing phenylalanine or tryptophan. The D gene is left open where the match is weak. A clone size is listed for some rows: how often the clone was seen (once, few, many), or a class if it is expanded.

V	size	J	D	DNA	CDR3
TRBV2	.	TRBJ2-3	TRBD2	TGTGCCAGCAGTGCGGCTAGCGGGGGTTTATCCACAGATACGCAGTATTTT	CASSAASGGLSTDTQYF
TRBV9	.	TRBJ1-6	.	TGTGCCAGCAGCCTCGGCGGAGGTTCGGATTCACCCCTCCACTTT	CASSLGGGSDSPLHF
TRBV6-5	.	TRBJ2-5	TRBD1	TGTGCCAGCAGTTATAAATACAGGGGGCCCCAAGAGACCCAGTACTTC	CASSYKYRGPQETQYF
TRBV7-9	.	TRBJ2-7	TRBD2	TGTGCCAGCAGCCACGGGACTAGCGGGGGCGATTACGAGCAGTACTTC	CASSHGTSGGDYEQYF
TRBV19	.	TRBJ1-1	.	TGTGCCAGTACCCCCCGGGTGACAGACCATGAAGCTTTCTTT	CASTPRVTDHEAFF
TRBV6-5	.	TRBJ2-7	TRBD1	TGTGCCAGCAGTTCCGGGACAGGGGGATCCCTTTACGAGCAGTACTTC	CASSSGTGGSLYEQYF
TRBV27	.	TRBJ2-3	.	TGTGCCAGCAGTTACGGCCGGGCAGATACGCAGTATTTT	CASSYGRADTQYF
TRBV27	.	TRBJ2-1	TRBD1	TGTGCCAGCAGTGTGCTCGGGACAGTTGCCAATGAGCAGTTCTTC	CASSVLGTVANEQFF
TRBV30	.	TRBJ1-2	TRBD1	TGTGCCTGGAGTCACACCGGGACAGGGTGGGGCTACACCTTC	CAWSHTGTGWGYTF
TRBV13	.	TRBJ2-1	TRBD2	TGTGCCAGCAGCTCGCCGGGACTAGCGATGGATGAGCAGTTCTTC	CASSSPGLAMDEQFF
TRBV2	.	TRBJ2-3	TRBD2	TGTGCCAGCAGTGGGGCGGGGGGCACAGATACGCAGTATTTT	CASSGAGGTDTQYF
TRBV27	.	TRBJ2-1	.	TGTGCCAGCAGTTCATACGTGGAAACTGCCTACAATGAGCAGTTCTTC	CASSSYVETAYNEQFF
TRBV9	.	TRBJ1-2	TRBD1	TGTGCCAGCAGCGTATCCTGGAAAAGTGGGGGACAGGGGGACTATGGCTACACCTTC	CASSVSWKSGGQGDYGYTF
TRBV4-2	.	TRBJ1-6	.	TGTGCCAGCAGCGAAGGTGTCACACGTTCACCCCTCCACTTT	CASSEGVTRSPLHF
TRBV10-3	once	TRBJ2-7	TRBD2	TGTGCCATCAGTGAGCTTACTAGCGGGAGAGGATACGAGCAGTACTTC	CAISELTSGRGYEQYF
TRBV4-1	.	TRBJ1-1	.	TGCGCCAGCAGGGGGGTGAACACTGAAGCTTTCTTT	CASRGVNTEAFF
TRBV5-6	.	TRBJ2-7	TRBD1	TGTGCCAGCACCCTGACAGGGGCCGAGCAGTACTTC	CASTLTGAEQYF
TRBV2	.	TRBJ1-6	.	TGTGCCAGCAGTGAATCGGGGGTAACCTATAATTCACCCCTCCACTTT	CASSESGVTYNSPLHF
TRBV9	.	TRBJ2-1	TRBD1	TGTGCCAGCAGCGTACCCGGGACAGGGGGCAATGAGCAGTTCTTC	CASSVPGTGGNEQFF
TRBV7-9	.	TRBJ2-3	TRBD1	TGTGCCAGCAGTTTAACAGGGGGCGTCGCAGATACGCAGTATTTT	CASSLTGGVADTQYF
TRBV9	.	TRBJ2-2	TRBD1	TGTGCCAGCAGCACCCCGAGGACAGGGGCTTACACCGGGGAGCTGTTTTTT	CASSTPRTGAYTGELFF
TRBV10-2	.	TRBJ1-2	.	TGCGCCAGCAGTGGGGGGGGAGGGCCTTCGAACTATGGCTACACCTTC	CASSGGGGPSNYGYTF
TRBV28	once	TRBJ2-7	TRBD1	TGTGCCAGCAGTTCGGTTGACACAGGGGGTATTAGCGAGCAGTACTTC	CASSSVDTGGISEQYF
TRBV5-6	.	TRBJ2-5	TRBD1	TGTGCCAGCAGCTTTGGGACAGGCTGGACAGAGACCCAGTACTTC	CASSFGTGWTETQYF
TRBV4-3	.	TRBJ2-5	.	TGCGCCAGCAGCCAAGACTCGGAAGAGACCCAGTACTTC	CASSQDSEETQYF
TRBV2	.	TRBJ1-2	.	TGTGCCAGCAGCTGGGCAACTCTAAATGGGTATGGCTACACCTTC	CASSWATLNGYGYTF
TRBV7-9	.	TRBJ2-7	.	TGTGCCAGCAGCTTAGTGACAGGCGCCACCTACGAGCAGTACTTC	CASSLVTGATYEQYF
TRBV4-1	.	TRBJ1-2	.	TGCGCCAGCAGCCAAGATAAGTCCCTCTCCAACTATGGCTACACCTTC	CASSQDKSLSNYGYTF
TRBV6-5	.	TRBJ2-7	.	TGTGCCAGCAGTTATTACGGGGACGGTAACTCCGAGCAGTACTTC	CASSYYGDGNSEQYF
TRBV7-9	.	TRBJ2-7	TRBD1	TGTGCCAGCAGCTCATCGAAGGGGCAGGGGGCCTACGAGCAGTACTTC	CASSSSKGQGAYEQYF
TRBV10-3	.	TRBJ2-1	TRBD2	TGTGCCACCGGTGGCGGGAGTGTTCCTGAGCAGTTCTTC	CATGGGSVPEQFF
TRBV7-3	.	TRBJ2-1	.	TGTGCCAGCAGCCTATCAGACTCCTACAATGAGCAGTTCTTC	CASSLSDSYNEQFF
TRBV23-1	.	TRBJ2-7	.	TGCGCCAGCAGTCACCGGGACTTTATCACCTACGAGCAGTACTTC	CASSHRDFITYEQYF
TRBV27	.	TRBJ2-1	TRBD2	TGTGCCAGCAGTCTCCCCGGGAGGTCGAATGAGCAGTTCTTC	CASSLPGRSNEQFF
TRBV15	.	TRBJ2-2	TRBD2	TGTGCCACCAGCCAAGGCGGGGGTGCCGCGTTCACCGGGGAGCTGTTTTTT	CATSQGGGAAFTGELFF
TRBV15	.	TRBJ2-3	.	TGTGCCACCAGCAGAGAGCCGGGTCTAAGCACAGATACGCAGTATTTT	CATSREPGLSTDTQYF
TRBV6-5	.	TRBJ2-1	TRBD1	TGTGCCAGCAGTTCAGGACAGGGATACAATGAGCAGTTCTTC	CASSSGQGYNEQFF
TRBV6-5	.	TRBJ1-4	.	TGTGCCAGCAGTTGGACCGGGGCCGGGGGGCTGTTTTTT	CASSWTGAGGLFF
TRBV11-3	.	TRBJ1-5	.	TGTGCCAGCAGGTCAGACGGGGAGGTCGTTCCCCAGCATTTT	CASRSDGEVVPQHF
TRBV6-4	.	TRBJ1-1	.	TGTGCCAGCAGCGAGACAGAGAACACTGAAGCTTTCTTT	CASSETENTEAFF
TRBV9	.	TRBJ2-7	.	TGTGCCAGCAGCGTAGAGTGGGAGAGTTACGAGCAGTACTTC	CASSVEWESYEQYF
TRBV9	.	TRBJ1-1	.	TGTGCCAGCAGCGTAAACCGGGGTGATTTGGTGAACACTGAAGCTTTCTTT	CASSVNRGDLVNTEAFF
TRBV30	.	TRBJ1-4	TRBD1	TGTGCCTGGAGTCCACGGAACACAGGGGGGAGGGAAAAACTGTTTTTT	CAWSPRNTGGREKLFF
TRBV27	.	TRBJ2-2	.	TGTGCCAGCAGTTTATTGTCTCCAGGGGGGACCGGGGAGCTGTTTTTT	CASSLLSPGGTGELFF
TRBV5-4	.	TRBJ2-7	TRBD2	TGTGCCAGCAGCTTGGCCGGCGGACTAGCGGGAGTCTACGAGCAGTACTTC	CASSLAGGLAGVYEQYF
TRBV5-1	.	TRBJ2-7	TRBD2	TGCGCCAGCAGCTCGACTAGCGGGGGCTACGAGCAGTACTTC	CASSSTSGGYEQYF
TRBV29-1	.	TRBJ1-1	.	TGCAGCGTTGATTCAGGGGAGGCAGGGTCTGAAGCTTTCTTT	CSVDSGEAGSEAFF
TRBV4-1	.	TRBJ1-2	.	TGCGCCAGCAGCCACGCACAGGGTCGAAGTGGCTACACCTTC	CASSHAQGRSGYTF
TRBV9	once	TRBJ2-1	.	TGTGCCAGCAGCGTAGAAGGGACTCGTGACAATGAGCAGTTCTTC	CASSVEGTRDNEQFF
TRBV6-1	.	TRBJ2-7	.	TGTGCCAGCAGTGAATCGGGACACCCATCTCAGCAGTACTTC	CASSESGHPSQQYF
TRBV28	.	TRBJ2-3	.	TGTGCCAGCAGCTTAGCGTGGGGGCGCGACACAGATACGCAGTATTTT	CASSLAWGRDTDTQYF